The present T cell receptor beta chain was sequenced within a study of cytomegalovirus exposure and HLA in healthy donors. A multiplex PCR was run with 60 Vbeta primers and 13 Jbeta primers. Measured with immunoSEQ multiplex PCR; TCRdb has only the in-frame clones, and not every one. The sample yields about 150,000 clones, 80% seen once. As concerns this clone: Its matching antigen is unknown.

Study results and caveats: By HLA locus, TCR association rates varied in a later analysis, with DRB1 showing the most and HLA-C the fewest. Accurate prediction of HLA-A and HLA-B alleles (for most subjects) was reportedly achieved from TCR beta sequences.

Germline loops: CDR1 MNHEY, CDR2 SMNVEV (reference sequence). This CDR3 contains 13 residues. The sequenced sample consisted of PBMCs. The rearrangement joins TRBV27 to TRBJ2-5; 8 bases match TRBD1. The receptor comes from a man aged 30 to 39 in good health and CMV-seropositive. Here the CDR3 DNA reads TGTTGCCCCAACAGGGGGTCGCGAGAGACCCAGTACTTC. Protein sequence: CCPNRGSRETQYF.